This TCR beta chain was identified in a study of blood T cell repertoires in COVID-19. Study context: PBMCs, B-cell-depleted T cells, or T cells provided the cDNA or gDNA that made up the material.

V lost 2 bases and J 0 bases, leaving 11 bases between the germline ends. CDR1 LNHDA and CDR2 SQIVND come from the germline V gene (reference sequence). This CDR3 comprises 16 residues. This clone came up a few times. Source study methods: Quantification of nucleated cells was approximated via reference gene primer amplification. Sequenced by immunoSEQ multiplex PCR; TCRdb stores in-frame clones only, minus some. V, J and clone size were drawn from that table, and D and trimming were deduced from the DNA. Of around 140,000 clones in the sample, roughly 90% are singletons; the top ten hold about 2.9%. J is TRBJ1-5 and V is TRBV19; D might be TRBD1 (5 bases). The TCR was taken from a man aged 60 to 69 with active or convalescent COVID-19. Sequencing was done on a sample of peripheral blood. CDR3 DNA: TGTGCCAGTAGTATACGGGCAGGGAATAGCAATCAGCCCCAGCATTTT. This sequence encodes CASSIRAGNSNQPQHF.